Listed here are 23 T cell receptor beta chains from one sample, sequenced in a study of post-analysis software for immune sequencing data. For these receptors, no antigen is known. The study's findings and limits: The study found TRBV5-6, TRBV5-1 and TRBV20-1 among four to six TRBV segments more frequent in patients than controls.

The library was made from cDNA and included unique molecular identifiers. In TCRdb, the PCR reads were re-called with MiXCR into one record per CDR3 protein. Found here are 750,000 to 950,000 distinct CDR3 sequences, approximately 44% of them singletons; the top ten hold roughly 4.4%. Sequenced sample: blood. All receptors come from a girl aged 10 to 17 with multiple sclerosis.

This clonotype was seen a few times. This chain links TRBV7-2 with TRBJ1-1; 11 bases map to TRBD1. Trimming took 1 base from V and 4 from J; bases not matched to a gene: 2. Per germline, CDR1 SGHTA and CDR2 FQGNSA. The CDR3 loop spans 15 amino acids. The CDR3 region is CASSLVGTGGTEAFF. The CDR3, as DNA: TGTGCCAGCAGCTTAGTAGGGACAGGGGGCACTGAAGCTTTCTTT.

This clonotype occurred a few times. The chain combines TRBV12-3 or TRBV12-4 with TRBJ2-3; no definite D call. This CDR3 region has 13 residues. V shed 3 bases and J shed 4 bases, with 8 bases lying between them. CDR3 nucleotides: TGTGCCAGCAGTTTTGGCACGCCAGATACGCAGTATTTT. Amino acids: CASSFGTPDTQYF.

The gene calls are TRBV9 and TRBJ2-1; either TRBD1 or TRBD2 may supply D (5 bases each). The CDR3 runs to 18 residues. Trimming removed 0 bases from V and 8 bases from J, with 24 bases in between. CDR1 is SGDLS, CDR2 YYNGEE, per germline. CDR3 loop: CASSVASSGPMGEHEQFF. Here the CDR3 DNA reads TGTGCCAGCAGCGTAGCTAGTTCGGGGCCGATGGGGGAGCATGAGCAGTTCTTC.

This chain connects TRBV24-1 to TRBJ2-1; maybe TRBD1 (5 bases). The ends were cut back, 5 bases at V and 0 bases at J, with 16 bases in the middle. CDR1 and CDR2 (germline): KGHDR, SFDVKD. CDR3 size: 17 residues. The CDR3 nucleotides are TGTGCCACCAGTGGTTCTCTGACAGACGACTCCTACAATGAGCAGTTCTTC. Translating it yields CATSGSLTDDSYNEQFF.

CDR3 bases: TGTGCCAGTAGCTCGCAAGGACGGAATAATCAGCCCCAGCATTTT. This codes for CASSSQGRNNQPQHF. V gene TRBV19 combines with J gene TRBJ1-5; D call uncertain. CDR1 is LNHDA, CDR2 SQIVND, per germline (reference sequence). The CDR3 is 15 amino acids. V lost 6 bases, J lost 4 bases, and 16 bases lay in between.

The V and J genes are TRBV29-1 and TRBJ2-1, with 8 bases aligning to TRBD1. The germline CDR1 and CDR2 sequences are SQVTM and ANQGSEA. This CDR3 spans 18 amino acids. The junction had 13 bases not matched to a gene; V was cut back by 3 bases and J by 0 bases. The CDR3 loop is CSVDRSEGQVSSYNEQFF. The CDR3 nucleotides are TGCAGCGTTGACCGATCCGAGGGACAGGTGAGCTCCTACAATGAGCAGTTCTTC.

The chain recombines TRBV14 with TRBJ2-1; D perhaps matches TRBD1 (6 bases). Germline CDR1 and CDR2: SGHDN and FVKESK. V was trimmed by 4 bases and J by 3 bases, leaving 22 bases between them. The CDR3 is 18 residues long. This chain's CDR3 is CASSPDSRFHSIYNEQFF. The CDR3 region has the DNA TGTGCCAGCAGCCCGGACAGCCGATTCCATTCAATCTACAATGAGCAGTTCTTC.

V is TRBV4-1 and J is TRBJ2-5; D is undetermined. The DNA end is more similar to TRBJ2-7, so the J call may be wrong. CDR1 and CDR2 from the germline V gene are MGHRA and YSYEKL. This CDR3 has 13 residues. The CDR3 region has the DNA TGCGCCAGCAGCCAAGGTCTGCGCGGCGAGCAGTACTTC. This codes for CASSQGLRGEQYF.

This clonotype occurred once. This chain links TRBV2 with TRBJ2-5; 8 nucleotides agree with TRBD2. CDR1 is SNHLY, CDR2 FYNNEI, per germline. The junction had 3 bases not matched to a gene; V was cut back by 1 base and J by 2 bases. The CDR3 contains 15 residues. The CDR3 DNA reads as TGTGCCAGCAGTGAAGGGGCTAGCGGGCAAGAGACCCAGTACTTC. It translates to CASSEGASGQETQYF.

In this sample, this clonotype turned up a few times. The chain links TRBV24-1 to TRBJ2-3; no firm D call. Germline assignment: CDR1 KGHDR and CDR2 SFDVKD. The CDR3 length is 18 residues. V was pared by 0 bases and J by 0 bases, with 15 bases between. The CDR3 region is CATSDLLGDGPSTDTQYF. The CDR3 bases are TGTGCCACCAGTGATTTGTTAGGAGACGGACCTAGCACAGATACGCAGTATTTT.

This clonotype was detected a few times. This rearrangement joins TRBV10-2 to TRBJ2-5; 7 nucleotides agree with TRBD2. This CDR3 is built from 15 residues. V trimming: 5 bases; J trimming: 1 base; junction bases outside the gene matches: 7. Germline-derived CDR1 and CDR2 are WSHSY and SAAADI. CDR3 sequence: CASSLAAISQETQYF. CDR3 coding DNA: TGCGCCAGCAGTCTAGCGGCCATCTCCCAAGAGACCCAGTACTTC.

The chain links TRBV6-5 to TRBJ2-1; no definite D call. The CDR3 is 15 residues long. Per germline, CDR1 MNHEY and CDR2 SVGAGI. V lost 2 bases, J lost 3 bases, and 11 bases lay in between. CDR3 DNA sequence: TGTGCCAGCAGTTACGGTAATTTCTTCTACAATGAGCAGTTCTTC. It codes for CASSYGNFFYNEQFF.

The V gene is TRBV7-6, the J gene TRBJ1-1; D gene unclear. Trimming removed 5 bases at V and 4 bases at J, with 11 bases between. Germline lookup yields CDR1 SGHVS and CDR2 FNYEAQ. This CDR3 contains 13 residues. CDR3 DNA: TGTGCCAGCAGCCGTGGGCATCTCACTGAAGCTTTCTTT. Translation: CASSRGHLTEAFF.

This clonotype has more than one count but fewer than ten. This chain joins TRBV24-1 and TRBJ2-5; TRBD1 matches 9 bases. The CDR3 is 14 amino acids. Germline CDR1 KGHDR, CDR2 SFDVKD. J gave up 4 bases and V 8 bases, and 7 bases lay outside the gene matches. For the CDR3, the DNA is TGTGCCACCATGTCCGGGACAGGGCGAGAGACCCAGTACTTC. It codes for CATMSGTGRETQYF.

This clonotype showed up just once. This chain joins TRBV2 and TRBJ1-2, with a possible D match to TRBD1 (5 bases). This CDR3 is built from 14 residues. Trimming pared 1 base from V and 7 bases from J, leaving 13 bases between. CDR1 and CDR2 (germline): SNHLY, FYNNEI. CDR3 in amino acids: CASSEVKGSGGYTF. The CDR3, as DNA: TGTGCCAGCAGTGAAGTTAAGGGGAGCGGTGGCTACACCTTC.

This clonotype was detected a few times. The CDR3 DNA sequence: TGCAGTGCTAGAGACAGGGTGCATGGCTACACCTTC. Translation: CSARDRVHGYTF. This rearrangement joins TRBV20-1 to TRBJ1-2, with TRBD1 as a possible D gene (5 bases). Trimming took off 0 bases at V and 6 bases at J, with 8 bases between the two ends. Germline V lookup: CDR1 DFQATT, CDR2 SNEGSKA (reference sequence). The CDR3 contains 12 residues.

This clonotype was seen a handful of times. The chain couples TRBV29-1 to TRBJ2-1; 10 nucleotides align to TRBD2. The CDR3 has 14 amino acids. The germline gives CDR1 SQVTM, CDR2 ANQGSEA. Trimming cost V 5 bases and J 4 bases; bases outside gene matches: 5. This CDR3 is CSVPTSGAYNEQFF. In DNA form, the CDR3 reads TGCAGCGTTCCTACTAGCGGGGCGTACAATGAGCAGTTCTTC.

The chain links TRBV7-6 to TRBJ2-1, with a possible D match to TRBD1 (6 bases). The germline V gene encodes CDR1 SGHVS and CDR2 FNYEAQ. V dropped 7 bases and J dropped 4 bases, with 14 bases sitting between them. The CDR3 length is 14 residues. The CDR3 nucleotides are TGTGCCAGCACTAAGGACAGTCCGTACAATGAGCAGTTCTTC. Translation: CASTKDSPYNEQFF.

Worth noting for this clonotype: The junction does not match germline at one end; this may be a read error. The chain recombines TRBV5-1 with TRBJ2-3; D is perhaps TRBD2 (5 bases). This CDR3 spans 14 amino acids. Germline V CDR1 and CDR2: SGHRS, YFSETQ. The DNA of the CDR3 is TGCGCCAGCACGATTTCCTCTAGCACAGATGCGCAGTATTTT. This encodes CASTISSSTDAQYF. Drawing the rest from reference TRBV5-1 and TRBJ2-3, the complete variable domain is KAGVTQTPRYLIKTRGQQVTLSCSPISGHRSVSWYQQTPGQGLQFLFEYFSETQRNKGNFPGRFSGRQFSNSRSEMNVSTLELGDSALYLCASTISSSTDAQYFGPGTRLTVL.

The rearrangement joins TRBV25-1 to TRBJ2-5; D gene unclear. The CDR3 runs 15 residues. Trimming left V 1 base short and J 2 bases short, with 11 bases between. Germline assignment: CDR1 MGHDK and CDR2 SYGVNS. The CDR3 sequence: CASSECRAGQETQYF. The CDR3 coding sequence is TGTGCCAGCAGTGAATGTAGGGCAGGTCAAGAGACCCAGTACTTC.

This clonotype was found once. The rearrangement links TRBV20-1 to TRBJ2-1; 10 nucleotides line up with TRBD2. V was pared by 5 bases and J by 0 bases, with 7 bases of the junction left unmatched. The CDR3 consists of 16 residues. Per germline, CDR1 DFQATT and CDR2 SNEGSKA (reference sequence). The CDR3 region has the DNA TGCAGTGCTGAAGGGACTAGCGTTAGCTCCTACAATGAGCAGTTCTTC. Amino acids: CSAEGTSVSSYNEQFF.

This clonotype was counted between two and nine times. The chain recombines TRBV5-1 with TRBJ2-3, with TRBD1 as a possible D gene (6 bases). The germline gives CDR1 SGHRS, CDR2 YFSETQ. This CDR3 comprises 14 residues. V was pared by 0 bases and J by 4 bases, with 9 bases between. The CDR3 is CASSLEGDADTQYF. In DNA, the CDR3 is TGCGCCAGCAGCTTGGAGGGGGACGCAGATACGCAGTATTTT. Variable domain in full (rest from reference TRBV5-1 and TRBJ2-3): KAGVTQTPRYLIKTRGQQVTLSCSPISGHRSVSWYQQTPGQGLQFLFEYFSETQRNKGNFPGRFSGRQFSNSRSEMNVSTLELGDSALYLCASSLEGDADTQYFGPGTRLTVL.

This clonotype was recorded many times. The chain couples TRBV20-1 to TRBJ2-3; 14 bases align to TRBD2. In germline, CDR1 is DFQATT, CDR2 SNEGSKA (reference sequence). CDR3 length: 17 amino acids. V lost 2 bases, J lost 5 bases, and 9 bases stayed unmatched. CDR3 in DNA: TGCAGTGCTAGATCGTTGGGACTAGCGGGAGCCAGAGATACGCAGTATTTT. Translation gives CSARSLGLAGARDTQYF.